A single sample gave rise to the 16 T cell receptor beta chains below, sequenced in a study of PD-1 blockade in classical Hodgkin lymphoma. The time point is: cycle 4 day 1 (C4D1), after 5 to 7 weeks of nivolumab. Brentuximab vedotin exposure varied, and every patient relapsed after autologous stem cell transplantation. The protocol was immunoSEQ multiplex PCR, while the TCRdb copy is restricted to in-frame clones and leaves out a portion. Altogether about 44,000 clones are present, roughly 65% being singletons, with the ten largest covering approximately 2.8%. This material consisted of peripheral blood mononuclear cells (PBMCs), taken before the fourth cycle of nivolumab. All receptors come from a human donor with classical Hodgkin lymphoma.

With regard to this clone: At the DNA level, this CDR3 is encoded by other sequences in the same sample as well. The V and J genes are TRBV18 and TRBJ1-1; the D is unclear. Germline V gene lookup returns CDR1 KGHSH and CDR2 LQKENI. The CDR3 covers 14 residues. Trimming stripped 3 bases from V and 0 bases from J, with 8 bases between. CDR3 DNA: TGTGCCAGCTCACCTCTTCCAGTGAACACTGAAGCTTTCTTT. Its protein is CASSPLPVNTEAFF.

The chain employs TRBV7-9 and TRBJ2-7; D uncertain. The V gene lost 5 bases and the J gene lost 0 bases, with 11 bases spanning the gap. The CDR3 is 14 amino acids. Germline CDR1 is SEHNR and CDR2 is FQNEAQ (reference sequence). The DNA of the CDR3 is TGTGCCAGCAGCAGAGGCAGAGCCTCCTACGAGCAGTACTTC. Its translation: CASSRGRASYEQYF. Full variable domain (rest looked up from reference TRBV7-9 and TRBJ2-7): DTGVSQNPRHKITKRGQNVTFRCDPISEHNRLYWYRQTLGQGPEFLTYFQNEAQLEKSRLLSDRFSAERPKGSFSTLEIQRTEQGDSAMYLCASSRGRASYEQYFGPGTRLTVT.

The CDR3 DNA reads TGTGCCAGCAGCCTTCGTATTAGCGGGGGAGTTAACACCGGGGAGCTGTTTTTT. As protein: CASSLRISGGVNTGELFF. This chain joins TRBV7-2 and TRBJ2-2, with 9 bases identical to TRBD2. The V and J ends lost 5 bases and 2 bases, in that order; junction bases with no gene match: 12. The germline CDR1 and CDR2 sequences are SGHTA and FQGNSA. This CDR3 spans 18 amino acids.

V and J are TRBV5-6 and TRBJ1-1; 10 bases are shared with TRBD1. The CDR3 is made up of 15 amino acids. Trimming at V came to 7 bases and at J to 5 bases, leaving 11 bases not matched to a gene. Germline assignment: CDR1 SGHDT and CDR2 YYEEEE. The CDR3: CASSGTGASGTEAFF. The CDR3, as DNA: TGTGCCAGCTCCGGGACAGGGGCTTCGGGGACTGAAGCTTTCTTT.

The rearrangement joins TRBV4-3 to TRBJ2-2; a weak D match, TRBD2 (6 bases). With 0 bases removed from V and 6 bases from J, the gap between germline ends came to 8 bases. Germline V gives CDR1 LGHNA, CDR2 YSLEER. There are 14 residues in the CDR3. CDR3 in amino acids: CASSQEAGAGELFF. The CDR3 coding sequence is TGCGCCAGCAGCCAAGAAGCGGGTGCCGGGGAGCTGTTTTTT.

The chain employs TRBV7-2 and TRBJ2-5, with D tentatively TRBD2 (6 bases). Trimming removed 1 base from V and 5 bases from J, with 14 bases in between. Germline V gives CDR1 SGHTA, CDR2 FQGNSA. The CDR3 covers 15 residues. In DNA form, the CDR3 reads TGTGCCAGCAGCTTAGTTACGGGAGTCGGGGAGACCCAGTACTTC. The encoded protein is CASSLVTGVGETQYF.

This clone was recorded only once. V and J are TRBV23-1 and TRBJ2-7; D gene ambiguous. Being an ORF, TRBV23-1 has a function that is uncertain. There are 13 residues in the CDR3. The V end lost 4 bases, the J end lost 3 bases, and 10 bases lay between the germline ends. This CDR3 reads CASSRPGLYEQYF. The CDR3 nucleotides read TGCGCCAGCAGTCGCCCAGGCCTCTACGAGCAGTACTTC.

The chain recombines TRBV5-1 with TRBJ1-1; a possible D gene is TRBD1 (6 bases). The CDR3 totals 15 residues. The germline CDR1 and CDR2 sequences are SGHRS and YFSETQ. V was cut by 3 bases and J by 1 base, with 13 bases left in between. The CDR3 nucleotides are TGCGCCAGCAGCTGGGAACAGGGTGGGAACACTGAAGCTTTCTTT. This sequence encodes CASSWEQGGNTEAFF.

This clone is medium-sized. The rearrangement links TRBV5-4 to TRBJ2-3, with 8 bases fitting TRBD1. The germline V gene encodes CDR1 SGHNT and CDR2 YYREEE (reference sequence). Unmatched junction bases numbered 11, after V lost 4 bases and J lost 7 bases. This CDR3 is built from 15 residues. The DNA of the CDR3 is TGTGCCAGCAGCCTGGGACAGGCCTCGGGAAATACGCAGTATTTT. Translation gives CASSLGQASGNTQYF.

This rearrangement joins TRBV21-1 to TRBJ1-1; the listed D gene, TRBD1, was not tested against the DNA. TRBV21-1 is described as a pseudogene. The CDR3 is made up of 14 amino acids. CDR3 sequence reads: CASSKRPDRVKAFF. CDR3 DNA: TGTGCCAGCAGCAAACGCCCCGACAGGGTTAAAGCTTTCTTT.

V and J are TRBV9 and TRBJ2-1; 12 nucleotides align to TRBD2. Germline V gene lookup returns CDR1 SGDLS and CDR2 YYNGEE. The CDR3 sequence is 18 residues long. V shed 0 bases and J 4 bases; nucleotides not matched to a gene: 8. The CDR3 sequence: CASSVGPSGRALYNEQFF. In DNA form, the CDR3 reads TGTGCCAGCAGCGTAGGTCCTAGCGGGAGGGCACTATACAATGAGCAGTTCTTC.

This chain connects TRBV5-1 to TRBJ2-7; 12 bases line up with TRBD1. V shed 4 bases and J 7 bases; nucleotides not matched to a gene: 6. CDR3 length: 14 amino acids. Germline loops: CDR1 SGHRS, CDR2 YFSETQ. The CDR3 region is CASSPGQGAGEQYF. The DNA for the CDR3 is TGCGCCAGCAGCCCGGGACAGGGGGCGGGGGAGCAGTACTTC.

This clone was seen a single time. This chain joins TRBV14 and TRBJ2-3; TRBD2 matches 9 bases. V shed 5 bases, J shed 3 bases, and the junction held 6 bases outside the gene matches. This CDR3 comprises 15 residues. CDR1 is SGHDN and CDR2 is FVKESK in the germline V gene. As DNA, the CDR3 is TGTGCCAGCAGCAGTAGCGGGAGATGGACAGATACGCAGTATTTT. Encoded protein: CASSSSGRWTDTQYF. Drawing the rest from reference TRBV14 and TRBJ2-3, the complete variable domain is EAGVTQFPSHSVIEKGQTVTLRCDPISGHDNLYWYRRVMGKEIKFLLHFVKESKQDESGMPNNRFLAERTGGTYSTLKVQPAELEDSGVYFCASSSSGRWTDTQYFGPGTRLTVL.

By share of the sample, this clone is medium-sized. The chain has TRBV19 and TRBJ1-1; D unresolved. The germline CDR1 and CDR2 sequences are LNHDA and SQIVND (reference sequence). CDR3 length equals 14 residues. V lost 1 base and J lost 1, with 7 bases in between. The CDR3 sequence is CASSIVRTNTEAFF. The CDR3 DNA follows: TGTGCCAGTAGTATAGTTAGGACGAACACTGAAGCTTTCTTT.

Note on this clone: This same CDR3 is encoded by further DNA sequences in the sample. This CDR3 is CASSYLGGGETQYF. CDR3 in DNA: TGTGCCAGCAGTTACTTGGGGGGGGGAGAGACCCAGTACTTC. The chain carries TRBV6-5 and TRBJ2-5, with 7 bases that match TRBD2. Germline assignment: CDR1 MNHEY and CDR2 SVGAGI. With V trimmed by 1 base and J by 4 bases, 3 bases remained unmatched. The CDR3 totals 14 residues.

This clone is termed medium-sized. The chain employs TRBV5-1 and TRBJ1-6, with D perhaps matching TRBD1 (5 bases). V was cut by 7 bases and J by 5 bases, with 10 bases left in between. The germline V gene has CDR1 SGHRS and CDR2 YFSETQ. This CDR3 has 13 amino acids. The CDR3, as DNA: TGCGCCAGCGGGGTAGGGGATAATTCACCCCTCCACTTT. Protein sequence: CASGVGDNSPLHF.